These 32 T cell receptor beta chains originate from one sample sequenced in a study of blood T cell repertoires in COVID-19. Using immunoSEQ multiplex PCR, the repertoire was profiled, and TCRdb retains in-frame clones only, with some absent. The repertoire consists of about 85,000 clones, with less than 85% occurring once and the leading ten covering around 13%. Sequencing used peripheral blood. Source of these receptors: a human donor in a cohort sampled during active COVID-19.

The CDR3 DNA sequence: TGTGCCAGCAGCACCGGACAGGGGGCATCCTACAATGAGCAGTTCTTC. This codes for CASSTGQGASYNEQFF. The V and J genes are TRBV7-9 and TRBJ2-1; 11 bases are a match to TRBD1. From germline, CDR1 is SEHNR and CDR2 FQNEAQ (reference sequence). The CDR3 extends over 16 amino acids. Trimming took 5 bases from V and 1 from J; bases not matched to a gene: 4.

CDR3 sequence reads: CAWTVEADTQYF. The CDR3 region has the DNA TGTGCCTGGACGGTCGAGGCCGATACGCAGTATTTT. The chain combines TRBV30 with TRBJ2-3, with D unclear. Germline CDR1 reads GTSNPN; CDR2 reads SVGIG (reference sequence). Trimming removed 4 bases from V and 6 bases from J, with 11 bases in between. The CDR3 extends over 12 amino acids. The entire variable domain, with the rest obtained from reference TRBV30 and TRBJ2-3, is as follows: SQTIHQWPATLVQPVGSPLSLECTVEGTSNPNLYWYRQAAGRGLQLLFYSVGIGQISSEVPQNLSASRPQDRQFILSSKKLLLSDSGFYLCAWTVEADTQYFGPGTRLTVL.

The chain combines TRBV30 with TRBJ1-2; 9 bases are a match to TRBD1. Trimming removed 3 bases from V and 8 bases from J; junction bases left unmatched: 13. The V gene's germline CDR1 is GTSNPN and CDR2 SVGIG (reference sequence). The CDR3 length is 15 residues. The CDR3 nucleotides are TGTGCCTGGAGAGATACTGGGACAGGGCCGGACGGCTACACCTTC. Its protein is CAWRDTGTGPDGYTF.

CDR3 nucleotides: TGTGCCAGCAGCCACCTCGGTAGCGGGGGTCACAAGTATTTT. Translating gives CASSHLGSGGHKYF. V gene TRBV6-2 or TRBV6-3 combines with J gene TRBJ2-3, with 9 bases that match TRBD2. Looked up from germline, CDR1 is MNHEY and CDR2 is SVGEGT. V gave up 6 bases and J gave up 13 bases; unmatched junction bases: 14. This CDR3 is 14 amino acids long.

The chain couples TRBV7-2 to TRBJ2-7; D remains unclear. The CDR3 has 11 residues. The V gene's germline CDR1 is SGHTA and CDR2 FQGNSA. Trimming shortened V by 7 bases and J by 4 bases, and 8 bases separated the two germline ends. The CDR3 protein is CASTSRYEQYF. The CDR3 nucleotides are TGTGCCAGCACCTCCCGGTACGAGCAGTACTTC.

CDR3 amino acids: CASSWGQGAGEQYF. In nucleotides, the CDR3 is TGCGCCAGCAGCTGGGGACAGGGGGCTGGCGAGCAGTACTTC. The chain carries TRBV5-1 and TRBJ2-7; 12 nucleotides match TRBD1. Per germline, CDR1 SGHRS and CDR2 YFSETQ. This CDR3 contains 14 residues. V dropped 3 bases and J dropped 6; count of bases not matched to a gene: 4.

The genes are TRBV30 and TRBJ2-7; D remains unclear. The length of the CDR3 is 13 residues. Germline V gives CDR1 GTSNPN, CDR2 SVGIG (reference sequence). V shed 0 bases and J shed 5 bases, with 11 bases lying between them. In nucleotides, the CDR3 is TGTGCCTGGAGTGTACAAGTTCGCAACGAGCAGTACTTC. This codes for CAWSVQVRNEQYF.

The chain is built from TRBV11-2 and TRBJ1-1, with 11 bases lining up with TRBD1. There are 16 residues in the CDR3. Germline V gene lookup returns CDR1 SGHAT and CDR2 FQNNGV. Trimming took 3 bases from V and 6 from J; bases not matched to a gene: 9. The DNA for the CDR3 is TGTGCCAGCAGCTTCCTCGCCGGGACAGGGGGGGCTGAAGCTTTCTTT. It yields the protein CASSFLAGTGGAEAFF.

The chain combines TRBV25-1 with TRBJ1-6; D unresolved. Germline CDR1 MGHDK, CDR2 SYGVNS. Trimming removed 4 bases from V and 9 bases from J, with 13 bases in between. This CDR3 spans 14 amino acids. DNA for the CDR3: TGTGCCAGCAGTGCCCCTATGGCAGGTTCACCCCTCCACTTT. This sequence encodes CASSAPMAGSPLHF.

This sequence joins TRBV3-1 (or the pseudogene TRBV3-2) and TRBJ1-5; D is ambiguous. Per the germline V gene, CDR1 is LGHDT and CDR2 is YNNKEL (reference sequence). Between the trimmed V and J ends, which lost 0 bases and 7 bases, there was a span of 10 bases. The CDR3 extends over 14 amino acids. CDR3 DNA: TGTGCCAGCAGCCAAGATCACCGGGGACAGCCCCAGCATTTT. Protein sequence: CASSQDHRGQPQHF.

Here the CDR3 reads CASSQPGHKYNEQFF. In nucleotides, the CDR3 is TGCGCCAGCAGCCAGCCGGGACACAAATACAATGAGCAGTTCTTC. This chain uses TRBV4-1 with TRBJ2-1, with D tentatively TRBD1 (6 bases). Germline V lookup: CDR1 MGHRA, CDR2 YSYEKL. V was trimmed by 3 bases and J by 4 bases, leaving 13 bases between them. This CDR3 comprises 15 residues.

V gene TRBV11-1 combines with J gene TRBJ2-2; D is possibly TRBD1 (6 bases). Trimming stripped 10 bases from V and 6 bases from J, with 15 bases between. The CDR3 is 13 amino acids. Germline values: CDR1 SGHAT, CDR2 FQDESV (reference sequence). This CDR3 is CANKQGFSGELFF. CDR3 DNA sequence: TGTGCCAATAAACAGGGATTTTCCGGGGAGCTGTTTTTT.

This clone appeared once. The chain uses TRBV28 and TRBJ2-7; 12 bases are shared with TRBD2. The length of the CDR3 is 15 residues. With V trimmed by 5 bases and J by 4 bases, 6 bases remained unmatched. Germline assignment: CDR1 MDHEN and CDR2 SYDVKM. The CDR3 loop is CASSDSLAGGYEQYF. CDR3 nucleotides: TGTGCCAGCAGTGACTCACTAGCGGGGGGATACGAGCAGTACTTC.

The CDR3 bases are TGTGCCAGCAGTTTATCCGTCGGGGGAGTAGCCAAAAACATTCAGTACTTC. It is translated as CASSLSVGGVAKNIQYF. The chain joins TRBV27 to TRBJ2-4; D is possibly TRBD2 (6 bases). Trimming stripped 0 bases from V and 0 bases from J, with 12 bases between. This CDR3 is 17 amino acids long. CDR1 and CDR2 (germline): MNHEY, SMNVEV (reference sequence).

Only a few counts were recorded for this clone. As DNA, the CDR3 is TGTGCCAGCAGTTTATCGACAGGGGGCGATCAGCCCCAGCATTTT. Protein: CASSLSTGGDQPQHF. This chain uses TRBV27 with TRBJ1-5; 10 nucleotides line up with TRBD1. The germline V gene has CDR1 MNHEY and CDR2 SMNVEV (reference sequence). V trimming: 0 bases; J trimming: 5 bases; junction bases outside the gene matches: 1. This CDR3 has 15 residues.

The chain joins TRBV7-3 to TRBJ2-3; D may be TRBD1 (6 bases). Trimming removed 5 bases at V and 1 base at J, with 13 bases between. The CDR3 extends over 15 amino acids. CDR1 is SGHTA and CDR2 is FQGTGA in the germline V gene. In DNA form, the CDR3 reads TGTGCCAGCAGCAACAGGGTGGGGGGCACAGATACGCAGTATTTT. Amino acids: CASSNRVGGTDTQYF.

V is TRBV5-1 and J is TRBJ2-5, with a tentative D call TRBD1 (5 bases). Per the germline V gene, CDR1 is SGHRS and CDR2 is YFSETQ. The CDR3 has 10 amino acids. Trimming left V 6 bases short and J 5 bases short, with 5 bases between. The CDR3, as DNA: TGCGCCAGCAAGGGGGAGACCCAGTACTTC. This sequence encodes CASKGETQYF.

There are a few counts of this clone. This chain uses TRBV3-1 (or the pseudogene TRBV3-2) with TRBJ2-1, with TRBD2 identical over 9 bases. With 2 bases clipped from V and 3 bases from J, the junction kept 11 bases outside the gene matches. The CDR3 covers 18 residues. Germline V gene data show CDR1 as LGHDT and CDR2 as YNNKEL (reference sequence). CDR3 sequence: CASSQKSSGTSFYNEQFF. The CDR3 DNA sequence: TGTGCCAGCAGCCAAAAGTCTTCCGGGACTAGCTTCTACAATGAGCAGTTCTTC.

This chain connects TRBV19 to TRBJ1-5; 7 nucleotides agree with TRBD1. The V gene's germline CDR1 is LNHDA and CDR2 SQIVND (reference sequence). The CDR3 has 15 amino acids. Trimming at V came to 1 base and at J to 10 bases, leaving 10 bases not matched to a gene. The CDR3, as DNA: TGTGCCAGTAGTATAGCCAGGCCAGGGGGATACCCCCAGCATTTT. Protein sequence: CASSIARPGGYPQHF.

V usage is TRBV3-1 (or the pseudogene TRBV3-2) and J usage is TRBJ2-5; 9 nucleotides agree with TRBD1. The germline gives CDR1 LGHDT, CDR2 YNNKEL (reference sequence). The CDR3 covers 15 residues. Germline trimming cut 6 bases from V and 1 base from J; bases unmatched to any gene: 6. CDR3 loop: CASSRGQGLQETQYF. The DNA for the CDR3 is TGTGCCAGCAGTCGGGGACAGGGACTCCAAGAGACCCAGTACTTC.

This clone was counted a single time. The chain combines TRBV6-2 or TRBV6-3 with TRBJ1-6, with a tentative D call TRBD1 (5 bases). Germline-derived CDR1 and CDR2 are MNHEY and SVGEGT. V lost 5 bases to trimming and J lost 9 bases, with 17 bases between them. This CDR3 is 15 amino acids long. The CDR3 protein is CASSQNRGNGSPLHF. The DNA for the CDR3 is TGTGCCAGCAGTCAAAATAGGGGAAACGGTTCACCCCTCCACTTT.

The chain employs TRBV6-5 and TRBJ1-1; weak D call: TRBD1 (6 bases). Germline CDR1 is MNHEY and CDR2 is SVGAGI. V lost 7 bases, J lost 2 bases, and 17 bases lay in between. The CDR3 sequence is 15 residues long. In nucleotides, the CDR3 is TGTGCCAGCACCCGACCAGGGGCTTCAAACACTGAAGCTTTCTTT. Its protein is CASTRPGASNTEAFF.

This clone is a singleton in its sample. The rearrangement uses TRBV18 and TRBJ1-1, with 9 positions matching TRBD1. Trimming cost V 2 bases and J 7 bases; bases outside gene matches: 2. CDR1 is KGHSH and CDR2 is LQKENI in the germline V gene. CDR3 length: 13 amino acids. The DNA of the CDR3 is TGTGCCAGCTCACCAGCGACAGGGGGTGAAGCTTTCTTT. This gives the protein CASSPATGGEAFF.

The chain carries TRBV9 and TRBJ1-4; 7 bases are a match to TRBD1. The CDR3 sequence is 18 residues long. The ends lost 3 bases at V and 2 bases at J; junction bases unmatched: 13. Germline lookup yields CDR1 SGDLS and CDR2 YYNGEE. CDR3: CASSGLARDSYTNEKLFF. In nucleotides, the CDR3 is TGTGCCAGCAGCGGCCTCGCCCGGGACAGCTACACTAATGAAAAACTGTTTTTT.

The chain is built from TRBV28 and TRBJ1-2; D is uncertain. CDR1 and CDR2 (germline): MDHEN, SYDVKM. This CDR3 comprises 15 residues. Deletions cut 2 bases from V and 0 bases from J, with 10 bases between. The CDR3 nucleotides are TGTGCCAGCAGTTTAGACACCCCCCCTAACTATGGCTACACCTTC. This translates into CASSLDTPPNYGYTF.

The chain is built from TRBV19 and TRBJ2-7; TRBD1 matches 11 bases. Trimming removed 5 bases from V and 5 bases from J; junction bases left unmatched: 8. The CDR3 is 15 residues long. CDR1 LNHDA and CDR2 SQIVND come from the germline V gene (reference sequence). The CDR3 DNA sequence: TGTGCCAGTAGTGTCCGGGACAGGGGGTCCGACGAGCAGTACTTC. Translated: CASSVRDRGSDEQYF.

The V call is TRBV11-2, the J call TRBJ2-3, with D perhaps matching TRBD1 (5 bases). The germline V and J ends were trimmed by 2 bases and 1 base, with 10 bases remaining between them. The CDR3 covers 15 residues. CDR1 and CDR2 from the germline V gene are SGHAT and FQNNGV. The DNA of the CDR3 is TGTGCCAGCAGCTTAATAGGGGCAGGCACAGATACGCAGTATTTT. It codes for CASSLIGAGTDTQYF.

Written as DNA, the CDR3 is TGTGCCACAAAAACAGGGGGAAGTCCCCTCCACTTT. Its translation: CATKTGGSPLHF. The chain has TRBV6-5 and TRBJ1-6, with 8 bases fitting TRBD1. V lost 10 bases and J lost 13; bases outside the gene matches: 9. Germline assignment: CDR1 MNHEY and CDR2 SVGAGI. The CDR3 is made up of 12 amino acids.

The V and J genes are TRBV11-2 and TRBJ2-4, with D possibly matching TRBD1 (7 bases). Between the trimmed V and J ends, which lost 5 bases and 2 bases, there was a span of 16 bases. This CDR3 has 16 amino acids. Germline V gene sequence: CDR1 SGHAT, CDR2 FQNNGV. CDR3 nucleotide sequence: TGTGCCAGCAGCGACAACAGGGGAGGCTCCAAAAACATTCAGTACTTC. Amino acids: CASSDNRGGSKNIQYF.

This clone was detected a few times. The chain has TRBV7-3 and TRBJ2-1, with D possibly matching TRBD2 (7 bases). Trimming removed 3 bases from V and 2 bases from J, with 14 bases in between. Germline CDR1 reads SGHTA; CDR2 reads FQGTGA. The CDR3 is 16 residues long. For the CDR3, the DNA is TGTGCCAGCAGCTTCTATGGGGGGGCTCCCTACAATGAGCAGTTCTTC. This encodes CASSFYGGAPYNEQFF.

The chain employs TRBV9 and TRBJ1-4; 7 bases align to TRBD1. The length of the CDR3 is 15 residues. The ends lost 3 bases at V and 6 bases at J; junction bases unmatched: 8. Germline CDR1 reads SGDLS; CDR2 reads YYNGEE. Here the CDR3 DNA reads TGTGCCAGCAGCGGAGAGGGACAGATAGATGAAAAACTGTTTTTT. The encoded protein is CASSGEGQIDEKLFF.

This chain connects TRBV28 to TRBJ2-7, with 7 bases lining up with TRBD2. The V segment lost 5 bases and the J segment 2 bases; nucleotides outside the gene matches: 9. The CDR3 totals 15 residues. Germline CDR1 and CDR2: MDHEN and SYDVKM. The CDR3 region has the DNA TGTGCCAGCAGTACTGGACGGGGGGACCCCTACGAGCAGTACTTC. Translated: CASSTGRGDPYEQYF.